This TCR beta chain was recorded in a study of human T cells and chemical hapten exposure. TCRdb re-derived calls from the RACE reads in MiXCR, one entry per CDR3 protein. The sample lists some 71,000 distinct CDR3 sequences, roughly 11% occurring once. Time point specified: patch test 3, about 24 weeks after DPC sensitization. Treatment reported: therapeutic diphenylcyclopropenone sensitization with weekly scalp DPC. Sequenced material: whole blood, taken in connection with sensitization to the hapten diphenylcyclopropenone (DPC). This clonotype originated in a woman in her 50s with alopecia areata. Some clones in this sample may be carry-over from other donors' samples.

CDR3 bases: TGCAGCGTTGCATCAGGGGGTCTGTTATCACCCCTCCACTTT. It is translated as CSVASGGLLSPLHF. The chain has TRBV29-1 and TRBJ1-6; TRBD1 matches 7 bases. The CDR3 extends over 14 amino acids. The germline CDR1 and CDR2 sequences are SQVTM and ANQGSEA. After removal of 4 bases from V and 10 bases from J, the junction contained 10 bases not matched to a gene.